This record looks at one T cell receptor (beta chain) sequence and its context. Its antigen remains unknown. Among the 120 subjects of the validation cohort, separate from the roughly 700-subject first cohort, were the donors. The assay was immunoSEQ multiplex PCR, and TCRdb's table has in-frame clones only and misses some. The sample lists tens of thousands of clones, approximately 93% seen once, with approximately 0.69% in the top ten. These data originate in a study of cytomegalovirus exposure and HLA in healthy donors. Study-wide results and limits: Three of the chains that were CMV-associated were confirmed in vitro to be specific for CMV antigens. Most sequenced TCRs were rare (though some public TCRs occurred in many donors).

CDR1 is WNHNN, CDR2 SYGVQD, per germline (reference sequence). CDR3 length equals 16 residues. The trim removed 5 bases at V and 2 bases at J, leaving 8 bases unmatched. This receptor was taken from a man aged 18 to 30 in good health and CMV-seronegative. The chain combines TRBV10-1 with TRBJ2-1; 8 positions agree with TRBD2. Sample: PBMCs. The CDR3 is CASSILAERTYNEQFF. CDR3 DNA: TGCGCCAGCAGTATACTAGCGGAACGCACCTACAATGAGCAGTTCTTC.